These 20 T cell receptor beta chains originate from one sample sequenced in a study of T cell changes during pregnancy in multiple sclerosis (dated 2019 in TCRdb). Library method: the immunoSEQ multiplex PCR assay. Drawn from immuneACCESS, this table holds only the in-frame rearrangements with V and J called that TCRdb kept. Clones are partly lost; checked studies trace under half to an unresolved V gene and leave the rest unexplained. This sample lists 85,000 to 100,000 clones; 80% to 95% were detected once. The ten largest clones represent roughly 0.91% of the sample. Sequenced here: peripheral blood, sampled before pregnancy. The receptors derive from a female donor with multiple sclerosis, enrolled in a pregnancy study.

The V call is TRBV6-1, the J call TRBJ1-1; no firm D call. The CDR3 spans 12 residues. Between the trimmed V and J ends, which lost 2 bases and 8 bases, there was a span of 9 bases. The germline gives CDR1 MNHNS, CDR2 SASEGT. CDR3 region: CASSERRAEAFF. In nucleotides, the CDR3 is TGTGCCAGCAGTGAACGCCGAGCGGAAGCTTTCTTT.

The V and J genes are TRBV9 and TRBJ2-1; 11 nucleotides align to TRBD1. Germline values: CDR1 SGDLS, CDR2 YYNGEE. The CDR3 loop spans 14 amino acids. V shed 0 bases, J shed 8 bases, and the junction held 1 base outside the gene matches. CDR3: CASSVGDRGYEQFF. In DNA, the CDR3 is TGTGCCAGCAGCGTAGGGGACAGGGGGTATGAGCAGTTCTTC.

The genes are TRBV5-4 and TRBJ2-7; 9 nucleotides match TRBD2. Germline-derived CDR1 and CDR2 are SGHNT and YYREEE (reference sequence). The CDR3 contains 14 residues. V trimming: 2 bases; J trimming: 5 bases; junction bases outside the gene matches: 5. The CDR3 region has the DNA TGTGCCAGCAGCTTAGTAGCGGGAGACAACGAGCAGTACTTC. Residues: CASSLVAGDNEQYF.

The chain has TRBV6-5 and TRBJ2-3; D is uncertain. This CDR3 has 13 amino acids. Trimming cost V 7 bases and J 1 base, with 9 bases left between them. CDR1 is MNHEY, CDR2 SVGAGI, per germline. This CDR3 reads CASMGRRTDTQYF. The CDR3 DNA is TGTGCCAGCATGGGCCGGCGCACAGATACGCAGTATTTT.

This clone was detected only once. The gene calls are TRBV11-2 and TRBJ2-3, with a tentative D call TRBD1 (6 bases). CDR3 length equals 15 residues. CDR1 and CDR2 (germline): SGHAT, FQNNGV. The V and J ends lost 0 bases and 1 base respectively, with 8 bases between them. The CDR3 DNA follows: TGTGCCAGCAGCTTAGACAGGGGTGGCACAGATACGCAGTATTTT. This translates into CASSLDRGGTDTQYF.

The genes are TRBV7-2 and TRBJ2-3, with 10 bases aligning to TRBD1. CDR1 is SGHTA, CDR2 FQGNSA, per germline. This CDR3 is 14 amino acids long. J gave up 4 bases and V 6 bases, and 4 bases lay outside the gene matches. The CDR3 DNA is TGTGCCAGCAGTCCCGGACAGGGGGCAGATACGCAGTATTTT. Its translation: CASSPGQGADTQYF.

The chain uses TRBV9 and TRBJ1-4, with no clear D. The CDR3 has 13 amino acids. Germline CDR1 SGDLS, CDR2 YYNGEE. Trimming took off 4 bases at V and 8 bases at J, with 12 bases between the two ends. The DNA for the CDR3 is TGTGCCAGCAGCCTGGCCCCGCGGGAAAAACTGTTTTTT. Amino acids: CASSLAPREKLFF. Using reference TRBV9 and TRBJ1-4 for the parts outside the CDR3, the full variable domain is DSGVTQTPKHLITATGQRVTLRCSPRSGDLSVYWYQQSLDQGLQFLIQYYNGEERAKGNILERFSAQQFPDLHSELNLSSLELGDSALYFCASSLAPREKLFFGSGTQLSVL.

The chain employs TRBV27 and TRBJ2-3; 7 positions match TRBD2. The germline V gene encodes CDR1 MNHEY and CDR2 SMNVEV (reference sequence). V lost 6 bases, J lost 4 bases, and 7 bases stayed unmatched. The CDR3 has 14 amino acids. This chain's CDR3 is CASRIPGLSDTQYF. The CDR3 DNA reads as TGTGCCAGCAGGATACCGGGACTATCAGATACGCAGTATTTT.

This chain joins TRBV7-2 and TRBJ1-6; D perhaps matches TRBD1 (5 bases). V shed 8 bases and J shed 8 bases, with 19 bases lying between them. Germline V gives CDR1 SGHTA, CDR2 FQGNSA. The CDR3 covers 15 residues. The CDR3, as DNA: TGTGCCAGCTCGATTCGGGGGAGACGGGATTCACCCCTCCACTTT. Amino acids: CASSIRGRRDSPLHF.

The CDR3 sequence is CASSPPSGTSYNEQFF. The CDR3 DNA reads TGTGCCAGCTCACCACCTAGCGGGACCTCCTACAATGAGCAGTTCTTC. The chain links TRBV18 to TRBJ2-1, with 8 positions matching TRBD2. The germline V gene has CDR1 KGHSH and CDR2 LQKENI. V shed 0 bases and J 0 bases; nucleotides not matched to a gene: 1. The CDR3 spans 16 residues.

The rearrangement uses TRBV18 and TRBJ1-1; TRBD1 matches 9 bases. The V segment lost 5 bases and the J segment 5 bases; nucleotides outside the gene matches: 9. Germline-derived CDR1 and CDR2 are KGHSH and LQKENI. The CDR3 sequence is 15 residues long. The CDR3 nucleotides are TGTGCCAGCTCAGACCGAGGACAGGGGAGAACTGAAGCTTTCTTT. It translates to CASSDRGQGRTEAFF.

Here the CDR3 DNA reads TGTGCCAGCAGCGGAACGGGACTCACCACAGATACGCAGTATTTT. This translates into CASSGTGLTTDTQYF. The rearrangement joins TRBV7-6 to TRBJ2-3; possible D gene TRBD2, 6 bases. V was clipped by 5 bases and J by 2 bases, with 14 bases between them. The CDR3 spans 15 residues. Looked up from germline, CDR1 is SGHVS and CDR2 is FNYEAQ.

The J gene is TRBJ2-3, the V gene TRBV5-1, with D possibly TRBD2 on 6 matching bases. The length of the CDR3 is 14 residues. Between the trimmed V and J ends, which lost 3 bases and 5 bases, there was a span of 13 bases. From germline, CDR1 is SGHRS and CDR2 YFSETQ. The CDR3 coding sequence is TGCGCCAGCAGCTACGGACCGGGAGAAGATACGCAGTATTTT. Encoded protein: CASSYGPGEDTQYF.

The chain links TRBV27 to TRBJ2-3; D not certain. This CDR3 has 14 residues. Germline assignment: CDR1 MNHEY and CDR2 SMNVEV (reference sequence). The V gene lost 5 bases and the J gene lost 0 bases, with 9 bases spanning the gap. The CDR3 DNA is TGTGCCAGCAGTGGGCCAGGAAGCACAGATACGCAGTATTTT. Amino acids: CASSGPGSTDTQYF.

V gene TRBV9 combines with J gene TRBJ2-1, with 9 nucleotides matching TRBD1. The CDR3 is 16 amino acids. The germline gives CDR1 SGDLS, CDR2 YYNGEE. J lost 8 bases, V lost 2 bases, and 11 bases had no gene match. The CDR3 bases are TGTGCCAGCAGCGTGGGCGGGACAGGGAGCCTATATGAGCAGTTCTTC. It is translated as CASSVGGTGSLYEQFF.

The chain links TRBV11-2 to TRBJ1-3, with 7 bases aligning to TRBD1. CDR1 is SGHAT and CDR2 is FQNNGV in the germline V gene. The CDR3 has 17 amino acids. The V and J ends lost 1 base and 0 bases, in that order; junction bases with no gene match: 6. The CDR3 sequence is CASSLAPGTASGNTIYF. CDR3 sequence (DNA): TGTGCCAGCAGCTTAGCCCCCGGGACAGCCTCTGGAAACACCATATATTTT. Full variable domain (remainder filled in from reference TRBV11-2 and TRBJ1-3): EAGVAQSPRYKIIEKRQSVAFWCNPISGHATLYWYQQILGQGPKLLIQFQNNGVVDDSQLPKDRFSAERLKGVDSTLKIQPAKLEDSAVYLCASSLAPGTASGNTIYFGEGSWLTVV.

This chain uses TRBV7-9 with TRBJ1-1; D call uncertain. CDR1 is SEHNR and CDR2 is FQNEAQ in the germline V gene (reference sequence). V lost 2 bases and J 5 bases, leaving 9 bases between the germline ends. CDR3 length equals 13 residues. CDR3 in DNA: TGTGCCAGCAGCTTAACGGTGAGAACTGAAGCTTTCTTT. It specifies CASSLTVRTEAFF.

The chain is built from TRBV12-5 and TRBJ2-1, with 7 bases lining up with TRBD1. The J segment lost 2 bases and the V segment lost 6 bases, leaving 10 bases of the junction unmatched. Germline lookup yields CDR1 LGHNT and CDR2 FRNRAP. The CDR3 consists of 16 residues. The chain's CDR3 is CASGLILGTAYNEQFF. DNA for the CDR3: TGTGCTAGTGGACTAATACTCGGGACAGCCTACAATGAGCAGTTCTTC.

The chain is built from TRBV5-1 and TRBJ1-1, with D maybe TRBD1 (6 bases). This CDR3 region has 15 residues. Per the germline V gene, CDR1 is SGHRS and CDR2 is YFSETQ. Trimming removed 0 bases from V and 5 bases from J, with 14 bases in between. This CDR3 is CASSLGRGGGTEAFF. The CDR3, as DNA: TGCGCCAGCAGCTTGGGGCGAGGGGGAGGGACTGAAGCTTTCTTT.

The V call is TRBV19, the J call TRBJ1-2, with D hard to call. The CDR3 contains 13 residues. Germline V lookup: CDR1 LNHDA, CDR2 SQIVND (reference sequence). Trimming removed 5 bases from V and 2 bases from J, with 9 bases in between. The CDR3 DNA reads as TGTGCCAGTAGTCGGGGTTCCAACTATGGCTACACCTTC. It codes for CASSRGSNYGYTF.